This T cell receptor (beta chain) was documented in a study of blood T cell repertoires in COVID-19. Study-level background: Both acute and convalescent COVID-19 samples were obtained from the United States, Italy and Spain. PBMCs, B-cell-depleted T cells, or T cells were the source of the cDNA or gDNA that made up the material.

Original methodology: Counts of nucleated cells, estimated from reference gene primer amplification, were obtained. This table comes from immunoSEQ multiplex PCR, and its TCRdb copy is limited to in-frame clones, with some not included. From that table come the V and J calls and clone size; the DNA was used to work out D and trimming. Of about 200,000 clones listed, about 79% were seen once; the top ten hold 13%. With 0 bases removed from V and 2 bases from J, the gap between germline ends came to 10 bases. The germline CDR1 and CDR2 sequences are SGHRS and YFSETQ. This CDR3 contains 15 residues. This chain connects TRBV5-1 to TRBJ2-3; possible D gene TRBD1, 5 bases. The sequencing input was peripheral blood. The source of this sequence is a human donor in a cohort sampled during active COVID-19. The CDR3 nucleotides are TGCGCCAGCAGCTTGGTTGGCAGGGTCACAGATACGCAGTATTTT. Amino acids: CASSLVGRVTDTQYF.